Given below is one T cell receptor (beta chain) in context. Its matching antigen is unknown. Repertoires were generated with immunoSEQ multiplex PCR, while TCRdb's copy carries only in-frame clones and drops some. The sample includes 67,000 or so clones, around 76% seen only once; the top ten take about 4.1%. CDR1 is MDHEN and CDR2 is SYDVKM in the germline V gene. The V and J ends lost 7 bases and 5 bases respectively, with 11 bases between them. This CDR3 region has 12 residues. This sample stems from a study of vaccination effects on CD4 cells after COVID-19. Findings and caveats of the study: In the study, convalescent patients were few, and early post-infection timepoints were absent.

With the ViraFEST assay, the study expanded antigen-specific CD4+ T cells using viral peptide pools, then sequenced them. The authors isolated CD4+ T cells after around nine days of culture. Testing of the vaccine recipients showed negative nucleocapsid antibodies and no prior SARS-CoV-2 infection. Replacing half the medium with IL-2 medium was done on days 3 and 7. The clonotype comes from a human donor who received a COVID-19 vaccine. The J gene is TRBJ2-5, the V gene TRBV28; D perhaps matches TRBD2 (5 bases). Sequenced material: CD4+ T cells from PBMCs cultured with HCoV-OC43 spike peptides, taken before COVID-19 vaccination. The subset here: HCoV-OC43 spike overlapping peptide pool stimulation. CDR3: CASTRGVETQYF. DNA of the CDR3: TGTGCCAGCACCCGGGGTGTCGAGACCCAGTACTTC.